This is a list of T cell receptor beta chains from one sample in a study of blood T cell repertoires in COVID-19. TCRdb keeps only in-frame clones here, not all; method: immunoSEQ multiplex PCR. The profile shows about 68,000 clones, roughly 90% of them singletons. Source material: peripheral blood. These receptor sequences come from a man aged 35 to 55 with COVID-19, enrolled during active disease. The CDR3 runs from the conserved cysteine through the conserved F or W.

>TRBJ1-1|TRBV6-5
CASSYGRRGTEAFF
>TRBJ2-7|TRBV27
CASSLTSGSSYEQYF
>TRBJ1-1|TRBV27
CASSLMRNTEAFF
>TRBJ2-1|TRBV10-2
CASSDNGIEQFF
>TRBJ2-7|TRBV3-1/TRBV3-2
CASSQQPGTVDEQYF
>TRBJ2-2|TRBV5-1
CASSSGQLANTGELFF
>TRBJ1-5|TRBV7-2
CASSAGRGGNQPQHF
>TRBJ1-4|TRBV5-1
CASSQVQGEGEKLFF
>TRBJ2-3|TRBV10-3
CAIRTSGVSADTQYF
>TRBJ1-5|TRBV30
CAWATGKGQPQHF
>TRBJ2-5|TRBV2
CASTQGQTQETQYF
>TRBJ2-5|TRBV24-1
CATSGGGWETQYF
>TRBJ2-6|TRBV3-1/TRBV3-2
CASSQEGSGGAYWSGANVLTF
>TRBJ1-1|TRBV11-1
CASKVSQGPEAFF
>TRBJ2-5|TRBV19
CASSRSGGQETQYF
>TRBJ1-2|TRBV18
CASSPPGSQSNYGYTF
>TRBJ2-1|TRBV19
CASSKTGTAPYNEQFF
>TRBJ2-5|TRBV18
CASSPRDQGETQYF
>TRBJ1-1|TRBV10-1
CASSESVGDTEAFF
>TRBJ1-4|TRBV7-9
CASSLEGELFF
>TRBJ1-2|TRBV6-5
CATLEWDSYGYTF
>TRBJ2-7|TRBV9
CASSVASGETGEQYF
>TRBJ2-3|TRBV5-1
CASNVGELTDTQYF
>TRBJ2-1|TRBV5-1
CASSLGLAVGVGEQFF
>TRBJ2-5|TRBV18
CASSPSQGLGGETQYF
>TRBJ1-2|TRBV6-5
CASSYVGQASGGYTF
>TRBJ1-2|TRBV19
CASTRDSLYGYTF
>TRBJ2-7|TRBV25-1
CASSDPFEQYF
>TRBJ1-5|TRBV4-1
CASSQDRGARGNQPQHF
>TRBJ1-1|TRBV7-9
CASSHSGRDTEAFF
>TRBJ2-4|TRBV28
CASSPTGTWKNIQYF
>TRBJ2-3|TRBV5-1
CASSLQEPSTDTQYF
>TRBJ2-3|TRBV6-6
CASSRRVAGPGDTQYF
>TRBJ2-2|TRBV19
CASVPGLAANTGELFF
>TRBJ2-4|TRBV4-2
CASSQGGLAGGRLAKNIQYF
>TRBJ1-1|TRBV19
CASPSRTEAFF
>TRBJ2-7|TRBV3-1/TRBV3-2
CASSQAASSYEQYF
>TRBJ2-7|TRBV6-1
CASSEGSTGISYEQYF
>TRBJ1-5|TRBV24-1
CATSRDRGGQPQHF
>TRBJ2-3|TRBV3-1/TRBV3-2
CASSQALAGNADTQYF
>TRBJ2-7|TRBV30
CAWGQGTYEQYF
>TRBJ1-1|TRBV6-5
CASSPGVIPEAFF
>TRBJ1-6|TRBV4-1
CASSQGQGNSPLHF
>TRBJ2-5|TRBV7-2
CASSLGPGGALQETQYF
>TRBJ2-3|TRBV23-1
CATKPGTQYF
>TRBJ2-7|TRBV5-6
CASTLGGPSSYEQYF
>TRBJ1-6|TRBV7-9
CASSLQGYNSPLHF
>TRBJ2-1|TRBV11-2
CASSLVQDNEQFF
>TRBJ2-3|TRBV19
CAAGPGSTDTQYF
>TRBJ2-7|TRBV4-1
CASSQVLGQSSYEQYF
>TRBJ2-7|TRBV29-1
CSVRDSAYEQYF
>TRBJ2-3|TRBV19
CASRGATDTQYF
>TRBJ1-4|TRBV28
CASSFGQGGEKLFF
>TRBJ2-5|TRBV5-1
CASSLGVQGQETQYF
>TRBJ2-2|TRBV28
CASSSTGTTNTGELFF
>TRBJ2-7|TRBV5-1
CASSSDSYEQYF
>TRBJ2-7|TRBV30
CAWSAVQHRDYEQYF
>TRBJ1-3|TRBV7-6
CASSLGTDSGNTIYF
>TRBJ2-1|TRBV3-1/TRBV3-2
CASSQAVEQFF